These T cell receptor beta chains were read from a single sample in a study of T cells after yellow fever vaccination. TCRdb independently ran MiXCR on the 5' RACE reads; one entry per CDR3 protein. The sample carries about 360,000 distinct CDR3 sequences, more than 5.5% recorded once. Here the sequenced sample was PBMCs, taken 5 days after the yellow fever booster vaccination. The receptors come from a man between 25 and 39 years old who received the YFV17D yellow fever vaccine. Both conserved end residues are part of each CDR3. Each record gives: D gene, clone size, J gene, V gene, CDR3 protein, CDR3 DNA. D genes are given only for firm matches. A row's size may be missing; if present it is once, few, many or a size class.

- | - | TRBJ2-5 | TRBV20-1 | CSAREQRSVGTQYF | TGCAGTGCTAGAGAACAACGGTCGGTAGGAACCCAGTACTTC
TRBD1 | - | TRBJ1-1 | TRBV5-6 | CASSQFGQDNTEAFF | TGTGCCAGCAGCCAGTTCGGACAGGACAACACTGAAGCTTTCTTT
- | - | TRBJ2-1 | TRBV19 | CASSTQVGSSYNEQFF | TGTGCCAGTAGTACACAGGTGGGGAGCTCCTACAATGAGCAGTTCTTC
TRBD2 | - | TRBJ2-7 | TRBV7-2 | CASSLIAGVSYEQYF | TGTGCCAGCAGCTTAATAGCGGGAGTGTCCTACGAGCAGTACTTC
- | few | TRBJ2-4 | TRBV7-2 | CASSSQSVAKNIQYF | TGTGCCAGCAGCAGCCAGAGCGTAGCCAAAAACATTCAGTACTTC
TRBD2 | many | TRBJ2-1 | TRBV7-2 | CASSLVGTSFNEQFF | TGTGCCAGCAGCTTAGTTGGGACTAGCTTCAATGAGCAGTTCTTC
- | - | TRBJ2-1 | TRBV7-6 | CASSRGGGTSYNEQFF | TGTGCCAGCAGCCGGGGTGGGGGGACCTCCTACAATGAGCAGTTCTTC
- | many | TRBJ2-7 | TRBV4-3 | CASSQVRGYEQYF | TGCGCCAGCAGCCAAGTTCGAGGCTACGAGCAGTACTTC
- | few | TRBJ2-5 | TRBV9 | CASTLGAGSFQETQYF | TGTGCCAGCACCCTCGGGGCGGGAAGCTTCCAAGAGACCCAGTACTTC
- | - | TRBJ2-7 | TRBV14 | CASSQVGLSVSEQYF | TGTGCCAGCAGCCAGGTTGGACTATCCGTCTCCGAGCAGTACTTC
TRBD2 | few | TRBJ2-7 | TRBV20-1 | CSAPTPTSGDSYEQYF | TGCAGTGCTCCCACCCCTACTAGCGGGGACTCCTACGAGCAGTACTTC
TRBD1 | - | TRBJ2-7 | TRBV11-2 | CASSLMYRDSSYEQYF | TGTGCCAGCAGCTTGATGTACCGGGACAGCTCCTACGAGCAGTACTTC
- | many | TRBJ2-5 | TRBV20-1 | CSASGDRRSQETQYF | TGCAGTGCTAGTGGGGACCGTCGCTCCCAAGAGACCCAGTACTTC
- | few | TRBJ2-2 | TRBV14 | CASSQGRTSWDRTSTGELFF | TGTGCCAGCAGCCAAGGGAGAACTAGCTGGGACCGGACCTCCACTGGGGAGCTGTTTTTT
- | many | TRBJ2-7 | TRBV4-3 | CASSQAGSGYEQYF | TGCGCCAGCAGCCAGGCGGGATCCGGCTACGAGCAGTACTTC
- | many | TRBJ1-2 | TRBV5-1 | CASSSGGGRPVNGYTF | TGCGCCAGCAGCTCTGGGGGGGGGCGACCGGTGAATGGCTACACCTTC
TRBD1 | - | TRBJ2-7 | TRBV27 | CASSIDSGGWGIPYEQYF | TGTGCCAGCAGTATTGACTCAGGGGGCTGGGGAATACCCTACGAGCAGTACTTC
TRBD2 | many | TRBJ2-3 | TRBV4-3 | CASSQVSASGSTDTQYF | TGCGCCAGCAGCCAAGTGAGTGCTAGCGGGAGCACAGATACGCAGTATTTT
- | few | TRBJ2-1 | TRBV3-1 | CASSQEPQGPSSYNEQFF | TGTGCCAGCAGCCAAGAACCTCAGGGGCCCAGCTCCTACAATGAGCAGTTCTTC
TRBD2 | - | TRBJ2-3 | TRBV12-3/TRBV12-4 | CATSGTSGSDTQYF | TGTGCCACCTCGGGGACTAGCGGATCAGATACGCAGTATTTT
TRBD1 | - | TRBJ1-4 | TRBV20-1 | CSAYQGGQDEKLFF | TGCAGTGCATACCAAGGGGGCCAGGATGAAAAACTGTTTTTT
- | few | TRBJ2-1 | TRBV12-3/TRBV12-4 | CASSLLARYEQFF | TGTGCCAGCAGTTTACTAGCGAGATATGAGCAGTTCTTC
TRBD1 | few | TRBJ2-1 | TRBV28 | CAVGTGYNEQFF | TGTGCCGTCGGGACAGGGTACAATGAGCAGTTCTTC
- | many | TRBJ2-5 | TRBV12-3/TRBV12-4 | CASSPGQRMGTQYF | TGTGCCAGCAGCCCTGGACAGAGGATGGGGACCCAGTACTTC
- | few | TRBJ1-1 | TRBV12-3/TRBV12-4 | CASMDPPPPEAFF | TGTGCCAGCATGGACCCACCTCCCCCTGAAGCTTTCTTT
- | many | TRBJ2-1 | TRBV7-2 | CASSPVGVGEQFF | TGTGCCAGCAGTCCGGTCGGGGTTGGTGAGCAGTTCTTC
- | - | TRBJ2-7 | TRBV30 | CAWSVLVDVRYEQYF | TGTGCCTGGAGTGTACTGGTTGATGTTCGGTACGAGCAGTACTTC
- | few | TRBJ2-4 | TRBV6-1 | CASSLQGTRDIQYF | TGTGCCAGCAGTCTTCAAGGGACTCGGGACATTCAGTACTTC
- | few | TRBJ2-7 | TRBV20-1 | CSARDLGAHYEQYF | TGCAGTGCTAGAGATCTGGGAGCGCACTACGAGCAGTACTTC
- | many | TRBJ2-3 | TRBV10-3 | CAISESMGQKVTQYF | TGTGCCATCAGTGAGTCGATGGGACAAAAGGTTACGCAGTATTTT
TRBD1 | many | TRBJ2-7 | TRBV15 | CATSREGQSYEQYF | TGTGCCACCAGCAGAGAGGGACAGTCCTACGAGCAGTACTTC
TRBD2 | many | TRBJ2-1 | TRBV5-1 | CASSLWTSGKYNEQFF | TGCGCCAGCAGCCTTTGGACTAGCGGGAAATACAATGAGCAGTTCTTC
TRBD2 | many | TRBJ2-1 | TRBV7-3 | CASSPSGLAGSEQFF | TGTGCCAGCAGCCCTTCGGGACTAGCGGGATCTGAGCAGTTCTTC
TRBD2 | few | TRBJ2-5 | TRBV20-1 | CSASAGGQETQYF | TGCAGTGCTAGCGCGGGGGGCCAAGAGACCCAGTACTTC
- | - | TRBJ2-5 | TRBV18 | CASSSTRTETQYF | TGTGCCAGCTCCTCGACTAGGACGGAGACCCAGTACTTC
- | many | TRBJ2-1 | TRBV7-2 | CASRQTGNEQFF | TGTGCCAGCAGGCAGACGGGAAATGAGCAGTTCTTC
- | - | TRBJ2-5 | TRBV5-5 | CASSPGLMYQETQYF | TGTGCCAGCAGCCCCGGACTTATGTACCAAGAGACCCAGTACTTC
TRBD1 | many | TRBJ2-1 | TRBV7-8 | CASSPRQGAYNEQFF | TGTGCCAGCAGCCCACGACAGGGGGCTTATAATGAGCAGTTCTTC
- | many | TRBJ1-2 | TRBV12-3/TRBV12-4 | CASNIAGAQGYGYTF | TGTGCCAGCAACATAGCAGGCGCCCAGGGCTATGGCTACACCTTC
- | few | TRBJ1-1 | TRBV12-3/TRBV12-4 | CASSIVNTEAFF | TGTGCCAGCAGCATAGTGAACACTGAAGCTTTCTTT
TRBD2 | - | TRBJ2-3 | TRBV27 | CASSFRLAGRDTQYF | TGTGCCAGCAGTTTCCGTCTAGCGGGGAGGGATACGCAGTATTTT
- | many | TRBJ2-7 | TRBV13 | CASSLGGAYYEQYF | TGTGCCAGCAGCTTAGGCGGGGCTTACTACGAGCAGTACTTC
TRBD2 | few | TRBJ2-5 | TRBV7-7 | CASSLGAGGPETQYF | TGTGCTAGCAGCTTAGGTGCGGGAGGGCCCGAGACCCAGTACTTC
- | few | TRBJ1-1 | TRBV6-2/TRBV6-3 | CASSPIVTEAFF | TGTGCCAGCAGCCCCATTGTCACTGAAGCTTTCTTT
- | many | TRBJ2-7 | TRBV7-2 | CASSRDGLQQYF | TGTGCCAGCAGCCGGGACGGCCTCCAGCAGTACTTC
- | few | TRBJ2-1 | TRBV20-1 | CSASRSFEQFF | TGCAGTGCTAGTCGTAGCTTTGAGCAGTTCTTC